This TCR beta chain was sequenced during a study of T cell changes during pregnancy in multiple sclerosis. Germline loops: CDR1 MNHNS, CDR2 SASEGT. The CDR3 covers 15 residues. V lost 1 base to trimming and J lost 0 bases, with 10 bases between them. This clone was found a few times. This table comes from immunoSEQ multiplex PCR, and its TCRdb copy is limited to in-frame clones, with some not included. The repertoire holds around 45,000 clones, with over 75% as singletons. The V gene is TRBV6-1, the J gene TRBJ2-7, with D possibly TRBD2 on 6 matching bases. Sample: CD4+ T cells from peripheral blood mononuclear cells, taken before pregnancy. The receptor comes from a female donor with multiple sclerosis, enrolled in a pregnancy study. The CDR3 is CASSEVGGSSYEQYF. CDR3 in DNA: TGTGCCAGCAGTGAAGTCGGGGGAAGCTCCTACGAGCAGTACTTC.